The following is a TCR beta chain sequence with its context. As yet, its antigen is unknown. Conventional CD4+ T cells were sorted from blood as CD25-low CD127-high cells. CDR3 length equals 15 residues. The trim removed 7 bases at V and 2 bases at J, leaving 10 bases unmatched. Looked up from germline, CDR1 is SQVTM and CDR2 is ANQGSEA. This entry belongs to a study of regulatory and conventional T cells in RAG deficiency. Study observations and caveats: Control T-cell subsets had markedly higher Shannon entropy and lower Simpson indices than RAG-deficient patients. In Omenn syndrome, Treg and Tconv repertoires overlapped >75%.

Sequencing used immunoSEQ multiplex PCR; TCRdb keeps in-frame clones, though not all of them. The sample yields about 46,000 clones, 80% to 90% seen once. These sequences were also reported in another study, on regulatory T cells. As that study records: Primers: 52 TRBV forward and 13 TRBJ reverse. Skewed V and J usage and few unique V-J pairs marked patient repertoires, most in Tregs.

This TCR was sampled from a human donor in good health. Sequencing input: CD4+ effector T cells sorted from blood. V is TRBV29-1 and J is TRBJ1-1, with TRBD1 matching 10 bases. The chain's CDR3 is CSASRQGARNTEAFF. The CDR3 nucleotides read TGCAGCGCCTCAAGACAGGGGGCGCGAAACACTGAAGCTTTCTTT.